This T cell receptor beta chain is drawn from a study of blood T cell repertoires in COVID-19. Looking at the study overall: Sites in the United States, Italy and Spain provided acute and convalescent COVID-19 samples. T cells, B-cell-depleted T cells, or PBMCs provided the cDNA or gDNA that served as material.

This clone was observed once. Between the trimmed V and J ends, which lost 2 bases and 2 bases, there was a span of 12 bases. Germline V lookup: CDR1 KGHSH, CDR2 LQKENI. This CDR3 is 15 amino acids long. Original methodology: Reference gene primers were amplified, and this amplification served to estimate nucleated cell counts. Method: immunoSEQ multiplex PCR; TCRdb's copy keeps in-frame clones and lacks some. V, J and clone size are those of that table, while D and trimming were read from the DNA. The sample includes 300,000 or so clones, 88% seen only once; the top ten take approximately 7.2%. The rearrangement links TRBV18 to TRBJ2-5; tentative D call: TRBD1 (5 bases). This receptor was obtained from a woman in her twenties or thirties who had recovered from COVID-19. Sequencing was carried out using peripheral blood. The CDR3 loop reads CASSPGARRQETQYF. In DNA form, the CDR3 reads TGTGCCAGCTCACCAGGGGCGAGACGGCAAGAGACCCAGTACTTC.